Shown below are 15 T cell receptor beta chains from a single sample sequenced in a study of blood T cell repertoires in COVID-19. Sequenced by immunoSEQ multiplex PCR; TCRdb stores in-frame clones only, minus some. The sample contains 350,000 to 450,000 clones, roughly 90% of which appear only once. The sequenced material came from PBMCs or T cells enriched from blood (not recorded which). Source of these receptors: a woman aged 25 to 39 who had recovered from COVID-19.

V usage is TRBV27 and J usage is TRBJ2-1; the match to TRBD2 covers 9 bases. V was pared by 5 bases and J by 5 bases, with 10 bases of the junction left unmatched. Germline loops: CDR1 MNHEY, CDR2 SMNVEV (reference sequence). The CDR3 extends over 16 amino acids. The CDR3 loop reads CASSILAGSVDNEQFF. The DNA of the CDR3 is TGTGCCAGCAGTATCCTAGCGGGATCGGTTGACAATGAGCAGTTCTTC.

About this clone itself: In the same sample, other DNA sequences code for this CDR3. The chain carries TRBV28 and TRBJ1-5; the D gene is possibly TRBD1 (5 bases). The germline V gene encodes CDR1 MDHEN and CDR2 SYDVKM. V shed 3 bases and J shed 7 bases, with 13 bases lying between them. This CDR3 spans 14 amino acids. CDR3 sequence reads: CASSLGQGGQPQHF. CDR3 DNA sequence: TGTGCCAGCAGTTTGGGGCAGGGAGGACAGCCCCAGCATTTT.

This clone was detected once. The V call is TRBV28, the J call TRBJ1-4, with D possibly TRBD1 on 6 matching bases. Trimming pared 4 bases from V and 9 bases from J, leaving 15 bases between. Germline values: CDR1 MDHEN, CDR2 SYDVKM. The CDR3 is 14 amino acids. CDR3: CASSSGGAGKKLFF. The CDR3 bases are TGTGCCAGCAGTTCCGGGGGGGCGGGAAAAAAACTGTTTTTT.

This clone was counted only a few times. This rearrangement joins TRBV19 to TRBJ1-2; 8 nucleotides match TRBD1. Unmatched junction bases numbered 13, after V lost 2 bases and J lost 5 bases. The V gene's germline CDR1 is LNHDA and CDR2 SQIVND (reference sequence). The CDR3 length is 17 residues. CDR3 sequence (DNA): TGTGCCAGTAGTATACTCTTTCTTGGACAGGGCGCGTATGGCTACACCTTC. This sequence encodes CASSILFLGQGAYGYTF.

The rearrangement links TRBV18 to TRBJ1-3; 7 nucleotides match TRBD1. The CDR3 extends over 14 amino acids. V dropped 2 bases and J dropped 5; count of bases not matched to a gene: 3. Germline assignment: CDR1 KGHSH and CDR2 LQKENI. CDR3 nucleotides: TGTGCCAGCTCACCAGGGACAGAGAGAAACACCATATATTTT. Its protein is CASSPGTERNTIYF.

The V and J genes are TRBV21-1 and TRBJ2-4; TRBD1 is the table's D call and was not checked against the DNA. TRBV21-1 counts as a pseudogene. CDR3 size: 14 residues. CDR3 amino acids: CASLIRGLKNIQYF. CDR3 sequence (DNA): TGTGCCAGCCTTATTAGGGGGTTAAAAAACATTCAGTACTTC.

The table lists this clone with a few counts. The chain is built from TRBV6-1 and TRBJ1-5; 8 nucleotides match TRBD1. The CDR3 has 15 amino acids. Germline V gene lookup returns CDR1 MNHNS and CDR2 SASEGT. V gave up 3 bases and J gave up 4 bases; unmatched junction bases: 5. Here the CDR3 reads CASSDIRGRNQPQHF. In DNA, the CDR3 is TGTGCCAGCAGTGACATCAGGGGGCGTAATCAGCCCCAGCATTTT.

This chain links TRBV15 with TRBJ1-1, with a tentative D call TRBD1 (5 bases). Trimming removed 1 base at V and 3 bases at J, with 12 bases between. The germline V gene has CDR1 LNHNV and CDR2 YYDKDF (reference sequence). CDR3 length equals 15 residues. This CDR3 is CATSRGGRGDTEAFF. CDR3 in DNA: TGTGCCACCAGCAGAGGAGGACGGGGGGACACTGAAGCTTTCTTT.

This clone was seen only a few times. The V call is TRBV3-1 (or the pseudogene TRBV3-2), the J call TRBJ2-7, with TRBD1 matching over 9 bases. The CDR3 has 16 residues. In germline, CDR1 is LGHDT, CDR2 YNNKEL (reference sequence). The V gene end was trimmed by 1 base and the J gene end by 0 bases; junction bases not matched to a gene: 4. Here the CDR3 DNA reads TGTGCCAGCAGCCAAGCGGGGACAGGGACCTCCTACGAGCAGTACTTC. It specifies CASSQAGTGTSYEQYF.

This sequence joins TRBV27 and TRBJ1-1, with TRBD1 matching over 7 bases. This CDR3 spans 14 amino acids. Looked up from germline, CDR1 is MNHEY and CDR2 is SMNVEV (reference sequence). Trimming at V came to 3 bases and at J to 5 bases, leaving 6 bases not matched to a gene. Written as DNA, the CDR3 is TGTGCCAGCAGTTTCAGGGGGTATGGGACTGAAGCTTTCTTT. This sequence encodes CASSFRGYGTEAFF.

V usage is TRBV7-8 and J usage is TRBJ2-5, with 7 positions matching TRBD1. The junction had 12 bases not matched to a gene; V was cut back by 5 bases and J by 3 bases. The germline CDR1 and CDR2 sequences are SGHVS and FQNEAQ. The CDR3 has 16 amino acids. This CDR3 reads CASSPRTGTVKETQYF. The CDR3 DNA sequence: TGTGCCAGCAGCCCGCGAACCGGGACAGTAAAAGAGACCCAGTACTTC.

The CDR3 sequence: CASKNYSNQPQHF. CDR3 in DNA: TGTGCCAGTAAAAACTATAGCAATCAGCCCCAGCATTTT. This chain uses TRBV19 with TRBJ1-5, with D hard to call. This CDR3 has 13 residues. Germline CDR1 is LNHDA and CDR2 is SQIVND (reference sequence). The V and J ends lost 7 bases and 0 bases respectively, with 7 bases between them. The variable domain in full, with the rest retrieved from reference TRBV19 and TRBJ1-5, is DGGITQSPKYLFRKEGQNVTLSCEQNLNHDAMYWYRQDPGQGLRLIYYSQIVNDFQKGDIAEGYSVSREKKESFPLTVTSAQKNPTAFYLCASKNYSNQPQHFGDGTRLSIL.

This chain links TRBV5-1 with TRBJ2-3; TRBD2 might be the D (6 bases). CDR3 length: 16 residues. The V gene's germline CDR1 is SGHRS and CDR2 YFSETQ. V was shortened by 0 bases and J by 1 base, with 12 bases between the two germline ends. CDR3 coding DNA: TGCGCCAGCAGCTTGGCCGGAGCGGGTCGCACAGATACGCAGTATTTT. It specifies CASSLAGAGRTDTQYF.

This clone came up a few times. CDR3 amino acids: CASSRTVFREKLFF. DNA for the CDR3: TGTGCCAGCAGCAGGACAGTCTTCCGTGAAAAACTGTTTTTT. This chain uses TRBV5-5 with TRBJ1-4; perhaps TRBD1 as D (6 bases). The germline V gene encodes CDR1 SGHKS and CDR2 YYEKEE (reference sequence). V lost 4 bases to trimming and J lost 7 bases, with 14 bases between them. This CDR3 is built from 14 residues.

The chain has TRBV6-5 and TRBJ1-3; unclear D gene. Trimming took 2 bases from V and 3 from J, leaving 8 bases between them. The CDR3 runs 14 residues. CDR1 is MNHEY, CDR2 SVGAGI, per germline. CDR3 sequence: CASSYRGVGNTIYF. The CDR3 coding sequence is TGTGCCAGCAGTTACCGAGGAGTTGGAAACACCATATATTTT.